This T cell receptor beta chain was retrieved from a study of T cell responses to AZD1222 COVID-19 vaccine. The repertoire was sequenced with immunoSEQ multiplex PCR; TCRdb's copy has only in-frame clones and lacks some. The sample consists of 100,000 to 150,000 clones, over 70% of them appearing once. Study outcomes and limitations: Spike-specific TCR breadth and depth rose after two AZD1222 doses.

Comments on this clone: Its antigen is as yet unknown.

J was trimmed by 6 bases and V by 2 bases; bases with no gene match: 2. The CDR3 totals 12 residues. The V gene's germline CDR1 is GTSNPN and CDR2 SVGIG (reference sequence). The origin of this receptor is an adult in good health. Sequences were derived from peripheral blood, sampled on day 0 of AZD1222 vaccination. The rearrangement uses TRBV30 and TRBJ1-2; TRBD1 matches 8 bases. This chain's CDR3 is CAWSRQGNGYTF. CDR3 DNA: TGTGCCTGGAGTAGACAGGGGAATGGCTACACCTTC. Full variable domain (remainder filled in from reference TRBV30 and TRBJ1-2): SQTIHQWPATLVQPVGSPLSLECTVEGTSNPNLYWYRQAAGRGLQLLFYSVGIGQISSEVPQNLSASRPQDRQFILSSKKLLLSDSGFYLCAWSRQGNGYTFGSGTRLTVV.